The 11 T cell receptor beta chains given below trace back to one sample, sequenced in a study of blood T cell repertoires in COVID-19. Generated by immunoSEQ multiplex PCR, the TCRdb table keeps only in-frame clones and is missing some. The sample comprises 130,000 to 150,000 clones, approximately 80% of which are singletons, and over 10% rests with the top ten. The sample consisted of peripheral blood. Source of these receptors: a man aged 55-75 years with active or convalescent COVID-19.

In its sample, this clone was seen a few times. This chain links TRBV3-1 (or the pseudogene TRBV3-2) with TRBJ1-1; D uncertain. Germline V gene sequence: CDR1 LGHDT, CDR2 YNNKEL (reference sequence). Trimming shortened V by 1 base and J by 11 bases, and 14 bases separated the two germline ends. The CDR3 loop spans 13 amino acids. The DNA of the CDR3 is TGTGCCAGCAGCCAAGGGGAGACCCAGGACGCTTTCTTT. As protein: CASSQGETQDAFF.

CDR3 in amino acids: CASSHPGTETQYF. In nucleotides, the CDR3 is TGTGCCAGCAGTCATCCCGGGACTGAGACCCAGTACTTC. The chain combines TRBV6-5 with TRBJ2-5, with D possibly TRBD2 on 6 matching bases. Germline V CDR1 and CDR2: MNHEY, SVGAGI. V was cut by 5 bases and J by 5 bases, with 12 bases left in between. The CDR3 extends over 13 amino acids.

This chain links TRBV3-1 (or the pseudogene TRBV3-2) with TRBJ2-3; 12 bases match TRBD2. This CDR3 has 18 amino acids. The ends lost 3 bases at V and 1 base at J; junction bases unmatched: 8. The germline V gene encodes CDR1 LGHDT and CDR2 YNNKEL (reference sequence). The CDR3 DNA sequence: TGTGCCAGCAGCCATCCTAGCGGGAGGGCCCTCGGCACAGATACGCAGTATTTT. It codes for CASSHPSGRALGTDTQYF.

The chain employs TRBV27 and TRBJ2-7; no reliable D call. Trimming left V 6 bases short and J 3 bases short, with 12 bases between. Germline CDR1 and CDR2: MNHEY and SMNVEV (reference sequence). This CDR3 has 13 residues. The CDR3 DNA follows: TGTGCCAGCAGGCGGTCTGGCGGCTACGAGCAGTACTTC. This sequence encodes CASRRSGGYEQYF.

This clone was seen only a few times. This chain links TRBV3-1 (or the pseudogene TRBV3-2) with TRBJ1-4; TRBD1 agrees at 7 bases. The CDR3 runs to 16 residues. Germline V gene sequence: CDR1 LGHDT, CDR2 YNNKEL (reference sequence). The V gene end was trimmed by 3 bases and the J gene end by 3 bases; junction bases not matched to a gene: 7. CDR3: CASSQRGGLSNEKLFF. As DNA, the CDR3 is TGTGCCAGCAGCCAGCGAGGGGGCCTCTCTAATGAAAAACTGTTTTTT.

This clone showed up just a few times. The chain's CDR3 is CASSLPASLVGELFF. CDR3 in DNA: TGTGCCAGCAGCTTACCCGCAAGCCTGGTTGGGGAGCTGTTTTTT. This sequence joins TRBV7-9 and TRBJ2-2, with D unclear. The CDR3 loop spans 15 amino acids. CDR1 and CDR2 (germline): SEHNR, FQNEAQ (reference sequence). Trimming removed 2 bases at V and 8 bases at J, with 15 bases between.

The chain recombines TRBV18 with TRBJ2-7; D possibly corresponds to TRBD2 (5 bases). The CDR3 is made up of 12 amino acids. Germline V gene lookup returns CDR1 KGHSH and CDR2 LQKENI. Trimming took 3 bases from V and 7 from J, leaving 10 bases between them. The CDR3 sequence: CASSPGKAEQYF. In nucleotides, the CDR3 is TGTGCCAGCTCACCCGGGAAGGCGGAGCAGTACTTC. Combining the CDR3 with reference TRBV18 and TRBJ2-7 gives the whole variable domain NAGVMQNPRHLVRRRGQEARLRCSPMKGHSHVYWYRQLPEEGLKFMVYLQKENIIDESGMPKERFSAEFPKEGPSILRIQQVVRGDSAAYFCASSPGKAEQYFGPGTRLTVT.

This sequence joins TRBV25-1 and TRBJ1-5; 11 bases match TRBD1. CDR1 is MGHDK and CDR2 is SYGVNS in the germline V gene. J gave up 6 bases and V 9 bases, and 7 bases lay outside the gene matches. This CDR3 is built from 14 residues. This CDR3 is CARRPGQGGQPQHF. The CDR3 nucleotides are TGTGCCAGACGGCCGGGACAGGGGGGTCAGCCCCAGCATTTT.

This chain connects TRBV9 to TRBJ2-3; D is unresolved. Germline V gene sequence: CDR1 SGDLS, CDR2 YYNGEE. Trimming shortened V by 1 base and J by 1 base, and 4 bases separated the two germline ends. There are 13 residues in the CDR3. For the CDR3, the DNA is TGTGCCAGCAGCGTATCGGGCACAGATACGCAGTATTTT. It codes for CASSVSGTDTQYF.

This clone appeared once. The V call is TRBV18, the J call TRBJ2-5, with TRBD2 as a possible D gene (5 bases). This CDR3 has 15 amino acids. V gave up 2 bases and J gave up 5 bases, with 15 bases separating them. Germline values: CDR1 KGHSH, CDR2 LQKENI. The DNA of the CDR3 is TGTGCCAGCTCACCAGTACGGGGTGGATCGGAGACCCAGTACTTC. It specifies CASSPVRGGSETQYF. Filled out from reference TRBV18 and TRBJ2-5, the complete variable domain reads NAGVMQNPRHLVRRRGQEARLRCSPMKGHSHVYWYRQLPEEGLKFMVYLQKENIIDESGMPKERFSAEFPKEGPSILRIQQVVRGDSAAYFCASSPVRGGSETQYFGPGTRLLVL.

In DNA, the CDR3 is TGTGCCTCGTGGGGCGTTAATCAGCCCCAGCATTTT. This codes for CASWGVNQPQHF. The rearrangement links TRBV6-5 to TRBJ1-5; D is possibly TRBD1 (5 bases). This CDR3 spans 12 amino acids. Trimming removed 11 bases at V and 4 bases at J, with 12 bases between. CDR1 is MNHEY and CDR2 is SVGAGI in the germline V gene.